The following is a T cell receptor (beta chain) sequence with its context. These data come from a study of blood T cell repertoires in COVID-19. This table comes from immunoSEQ multiplex PCR, and its TCRdb copy is limited to in-frame clones, with some not included. The sample consists of 130,000 or so clones, roughly 80% of them appearing once. V gave up 2 bases and J gave up 5 bases; unmatched junction bases: 12. CDR1 MNHEY and CDR2 SMNVEV come from the germline V gene (reference sequence). CDR3 length equals 18 residues. The sequenced sample consisted of peripheral blood. The chain recombines TRBV27 with TRBJ1-4; 9 bases match TRBD1. The receptor comes from a woman of 80 years or more with acute or convalescent COVID-19. The CDR3 is CASSLNYYRDRENEKLFF. The CDR3 region has the DNA TGTGCCAGCAGTTTAAATTATTATAGGGACAGGGAAAATGAAAAACTGTTTTTT.